What follows describes a single TCR beta chain. Its antigen has not been determined. No base-level quality is on record; no much larger clone is a single base apart. Counted from cysteine to phenylalanine, this CDR3 has 19 amino acids. The read is trimmed to its CDR3 DNA, 57 bases read in frame from base 1. The V end gives up 2 bases and the J end 1 base, leaving 16 bases in the junction not matched to a gene. Looking up the germline V gene (reference sequence) yields CDR1 LGHDT and CDR2 YNNKEL. High-throughput TCR beta sequencing profiled peripheral blood CD8+ and CD4+ T cells from healthy donors, Susac syndrome patients and multiple sclerosis patients. Multiple sclerosis controls were treatment-naive patients with stable or active relapsing-remitting disease fulfilling revised McDonald criteria. Bulk CD8+ and CD4+ T cells were purified magnetically by negative isolation, whereas CD8+ TEMRA cells were enriched by FACS. Blood was drawn into EDTA tubes, processed within 24 hours, and PBMCs were isolated by density gradient centrifugation. PBMCs intended for TCR sequencing were cryopreserved in liquid nitrogen and thawed later in a water bath at 37 degrees C. The sorted or isolated CD4+, CD8+ and CD8+ TEMRA cells had a purity of 90% or higher.

RNA was extracted using the RNeasy kit, and roughly 0.5 to 1 ug of the RNA was reverse transcribed with random hexamers. TCR beta CDR3 regions were amplified with the immunoSEQ multiplex PCR assay covering 54 Vbeta and 13 Jbeta segments. PCR amplification bias was corrected using a synthetic template baseline for primer optimization and computational correction. Under the source paper's analysis protocol: Only productive sequences were kept, with reads annotated to V, D and J genes according to IMGT and analyzed in immunoSEQ Analyzer. Clonality was calculated as one minus the Shannon entropy normalized by log2 of the number of productive unique sequences. Public and private clones were assessed among the 100 most prevalent clones of each patient and control. A clone was defined as Susac-specific if it was absent from the healthy and MS cohorts, from 950 to 1,300 published viral clones and from other ImmuneACCESS disease sequences. TCRdb trimmed the raw reads at Q25, called clones with MiXCR and kept productive beta chains. One record per CDR3 amino acid sequence lists the most common genes and DNA. TCRdb, rather than the study authors, made the V and J calls. This sample lists 100,000 to 150,000 distinct CDR3 sequences; about 92% were detected once. Clones ranked in the top ten supply approximately 0.31% of the sample.

This record comes from a study of CD8 T cells in Susac syndrome (dated by TCRdb to the late 2010s). As for the study more broadly: The study used repertoire sequencing to test whether antigen drove CD8+ T cell activation and differentiation in Susac syndrome. CD8+ T cell repertoire clonality was compared between some 12 healthy donors, about 14 Susac syndrome patients and approximately 16 multiple sclerosis patients.

What the authors observed across the whole study: The TCR sequencing and HLA analysis was acknowledged to have included a relatively small number of individuals.

Sequencing was performed on CD8+ T cells from PBMCs. The receptor's source is a human donor with multiple sclerosis. The chain links TRBV3-1 with TRBJ2-5, with 7 junctional bases fitting TRBD1. Here the CDR3 is given as CASSQSRATGTATQETQYF. The DNA reads as follows: TGTGCCAGCAGCCAAAGTAGAGCGACGGGGACAGCGACCCAAGAGACCCAGTACTTC.